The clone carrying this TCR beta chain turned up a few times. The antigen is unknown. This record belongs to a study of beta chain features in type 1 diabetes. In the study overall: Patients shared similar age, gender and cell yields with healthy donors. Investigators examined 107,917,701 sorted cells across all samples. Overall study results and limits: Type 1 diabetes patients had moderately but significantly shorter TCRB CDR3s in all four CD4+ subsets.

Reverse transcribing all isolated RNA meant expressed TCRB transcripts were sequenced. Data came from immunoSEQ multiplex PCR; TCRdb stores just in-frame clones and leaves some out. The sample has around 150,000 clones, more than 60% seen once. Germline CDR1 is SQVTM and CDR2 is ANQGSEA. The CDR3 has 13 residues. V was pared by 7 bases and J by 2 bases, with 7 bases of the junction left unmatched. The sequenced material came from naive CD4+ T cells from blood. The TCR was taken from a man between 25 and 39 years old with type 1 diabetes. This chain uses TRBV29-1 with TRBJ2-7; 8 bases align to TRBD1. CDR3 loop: CSARQGIAYEQYF. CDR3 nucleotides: TGCAGCGCCCGACAGGGGATCGCCTACGAGCAGTACTTC.